One T cell receptor (beta chain) is described in this entry. This record belongs to a study of control samples from healthy donors and cancer patients. Profiling relied on immunoSEQ multiplex PCR, and the TCRdb table lists in-frame clones only, not all of them. There are 17,000 or so clones in the sample; about 86% occur only once, and under 14% lies in the top ten. The sequence was obtained from a woman in her sixties or seventies with colorectal cancer. Specimen: PBMCs.

This CDR3 is CASSIVPAGTPYEQYF. In DNA form, the CDR3 reads TGTGCCAGTAGTATAGTTCCGGCCGGGACACCTTACGAGCAGTACTTC. V usage is TRBV19 and J usage is TRBJ2-7; maybe TRBD1 (6 bases). This CDR3 has 16 amino acids. With 1 base removed from V and 4 bases from J, the gap between germline ends came to 17 bases. The germline V gene has CDR1 LNHDA and CDR2 SQIVND (reference sequence).